The following is a TCR beta chain sequence with its context. One end of the junction varies from germline; a read error may be responsible. Germline CDR1 is SNHLY and CDR2 is FYNNEI. There are 16 residues in the CDR3. The sample is drawn from a study of cytomegalovirus exposure and HLA in healthy donors. The assay was immunoSEQ multiplex PCR, and TCRdb's table has in-frame clones only and misses some. The table lists approximately 110,000 clones, more than 70% of them singletons. The chain carries TRBV2 and TRBJ2-1, with D tentatively TRBD2 (6 bases). The sequence was collected from a woman in her late teens or twenties in good health and CMV-seronegative. What was sequenced was PBMCs. CDR3 sequence: CANSGRRSHLGNEQFF. DNA of the CDR3: TGTGCCAACAGTGGGAGGCGGTCACACCTCGGGAATGAGCAGTTCTTC.